These 13 T cell receptor beta chains were sequenced from one sample in a study of OX40 agonist ivuxolimab in advanced cancers. TCRdb keeps only in-frame clones here, not all; method: immunoSEQ multiplex PCR. The table lists almost 70,000 clones, almost 90% of them singletons. This specimen was CD4+ or CD8+ T cells sorted from blood, taken in a trial of the OX40 agonist ivuxolimab. The receptor set was obtained from an adult with an advanced solid tumor such as melanoma, head and neck, liver or kidney cancer.

This clone turned up a few times. This sequence joins TRBV28 and TRBJ1-1; D is unclear. Per the germline V gene, CDR1 is MDHEN and CDR2 is SYDVKM. CDR3 length: 10 residues. V lost 2 bases, J lost 12 bases, and 7 bases lay in between. In DNA form, the CDR3 reads TGTGCCAGCAGTTTAACCACCACTTTCTTT. Translated: CASSLTTTFF. The whole variable domain, remainder taken from reference TRBV28 and TRBJ1-1, is DVKVTQSSRYLVKRTGEKVFLECVQDMDHENMFWYRQDPGLGLRLIYFSYDVKMKEKGDIPEGYSVSREKKERFSLILESASTNQTSMYLCASSLTTTFFGQGTRLTVV.

The chain joins TRBV7-8 to TRBJ2-2, with 7 bases matching TRBD2. V lost 3 bases and J lost 4; bases outside the gene matches: 8. This CDR3 has 16 residues. Germline V gives CDR1 SGHVS, CDR2 FQNEAQ. The CDR3 sequence is CASSLEGGKSTGELFF. The CDR3 DNA reads as TGTGCCAGCAGCTTGGAGGGAGGGAAGAGCACCGGGGAGCTGTTTTTT.

The rearrangement links TRBV4-2 to TRBJ2-1; D might be TRBD2 (5 bases). The CDR3 consists of 15 residues. The V end was cut by 3 bases, the J end by 0 bases, with 9 bases between. Germline V gives CDR1 LGHNA, CDR2 YNFKEQ. The CDR3 region is CASSHPSSSYNEQFF. DNA of the CDR3: TGTGCCAGCAGCCACCCTAGCTCCTCCTACAATGAGCAGTTCTTC.

This chain joins TRBV6-5 and TRBJ2-7; TRBD2 matches 12 bases. V trimming: 7 bases; J trimming: 2 bases; junction bases outside the gene matches: 3. The CDR3 sequence is 14 residues long. CDR1 is MNHEY, CDR2 SVGAGI, per germline. In nucleotides, the CDR3 is TGTGCCAGCACCCTAGCGGGGGGGGCCTACGAGCAGTACTTC. It encodes CASTLAGGAYEQYF.

The chain links TRBV27 to TRBJ2-7, with TRBD2 identical over 8 bases. After removal of 9 bases from V and 0 bases from J, the junction contained 1 base not matched to a gene. CDR1 is MNHEY, CDR2 SMNVEV, per germline (reference sequence). CDR3 length equals 12 residues. CDR3 sequence reads: CASTSGSYEQYF. The DNA of the CDR3 is TGTGCCAGTACTAGCGGCTCCTACGAGCAGTACTTC.

The V call is TRBV9, the J call TRBJ2-7; D might be TRBD2 (5 bases). The germline V gene encodes CDR1 SGDLS and CDR2 YYNGEE. V dropped 0 bases and J dropped 7 bases, with 17 bases sitting between them. The CDR3 spans 15 residues. CDR3 DNA sequence: TGTGCCAGCAGCGTAGACGAGCGGCTCCCTTCGGAGCAGTACTTC. Protein product: CASSVDERLPSEQYF.

This chain joins TRBV25-1 and TRBJ2-1; tentative D call: TRBD1 (6 bases). The V gene lost 2 bases and the J gene lost 8 bases, with 10 bases spanning the gap. This CDR3 region has 13 residues. CDR1 is MGHDK and CDR2 is SYGVNS in the germline V gene. The CDR3 coding sequence is TGTGCCAGCAGTGAACCCCCAGGGGATGAGCAGTTCTTC. Translating it yields CASSEPPGDEQFF.

The chain links TRBV5-1 to TRBJ2-3, with 7 bases lining up with TRBD1. Trimming took 4 bases from V and 1 from J; bases not matched to a gene: 3. The germline CDR1 and CDR2 sequences are SGHRS and YFSETQ. The CDR3 covers 14 residues. The CDR3 coding sequence is TGCGCCAGCAGCGGAGACAGGGGCACAGATACGCAGTATTTT. The encoded protein is CASSGDRGTDTQYF.

V gene TRBV5-1 combines with J gene TRBJ1-3, with unresolved D. V lost 0 bases, J lost 0 bases, and 10 bases lay in between. This CDR3 has 16 amino acids. Germline CDR1 SGHRS, CDR2 YFSETQ. CDR3 nucleotide sequence: TGCGCCAGCAGCTTGGGGCTTGGAGTCTCTGGAAACACCATATATTTT. This codes for CASSLGLGVSGNTIYF.

J is TRBJ2-5 and V is TRBV10-3; 8 bases map to TRBD2. The J segment lost 4 bases and the V segment lost 10 bases, leaving 11 bases of the junction unmatched. Germline CDR1 reads ENHRY; CDR2 reads SYGVKD. This CDR3 comprises 14 residues. CDR3 in DNA: TGTGCCACGCCGGGACTAGGAAAGCTAGAGACCCAGTACTTC. Translating it yields CATPGLGKLETQYF.

The J gene is TRBJ2-7, the V gene TRBV11-2, with D tentatively TRBD1 (5 bases). V dropped 5 bases and J dropped 1 base, with 15 bases sitting between them. The CDR3 spans 15 residues. Germline V gives CDR1 SGHAT, CDR2 FQNNGV. The CDR3 sequence: CASSKDGHESYEQYF. The CDR3 DNA reads TGTGCCAGCAGCAAAGACGGACATGAGTCCTACGAGCAGTACTTC. The full variable domain, completed using reference TRBV11-2 and TRBJ2-7, is EAGVAQSPRYKIIEKRQSVAFWCNPISGHATLYWYQQILGQGPKLLIQFQNNGVVDDSQLPKDRFSAERLKGVDSTLKIQPAKLEDSAVYLCASSKDGHESYEQYFGPGTRLTVT.

The chain couples TRBV28 to TRBJ2-7, with D possibly being TRBD1 or TRBD2 (6 bases each). Deletions cut 9 bases from V and 2 bases from J, with 17 bases between. Germline assignment: CDR1 MDHEN and CDR2 SYDVKM. The CDR3 length is 14 residues. CDR3 nucleotides: TGTGCCAGTGGAACCGGGGGCCGTGCCTACGAGCAGTACTTC. Amino acid sequence: CASGTGGRAYEQYF.

V is TRBV5-5 and J is TRBJ2-1; TRBD1 is a possible D gene (7 bases). The V and J ends lost 4 bases and 9 bases respectively, with 20 bases between them. The germline gives CDR1 SGHKS, CDR2 YYEKEE (reference sequence). The CDR3 loop spans 15 amino acids. The CDR3 sequence is CASSPQFSGGREQFF. The CDR3, as DNA: TGTGCCAGCAGCCCCCAATTCTCAGGGGGGCGTGAGCAGTTCTTC.